Included here is one T cell receptor (beta chain) sequence, with context. This same CDR3 is encoded by further DNA sequences in the sample. The data derive from a study of beta chain features in type 1 diabetes. V was shortened by 8 bases and J by 1 base, with 10 bases between the two germline ends. Germline CDR1 is SNHLY and CDR2 is FYNNEI. The CDR3 has 13 amino acids. cDNA synthesis used the whole RNA isolate, giving expressed TCRB sequences. Profiled with immunoSEQ multiplex PCR; TCRdb holds only in-frame clones, not every one. The repertoire holds roughly 240,000 clones, with about 63% as singletons.

The sample consisted of naive CD4+ T cells from blood. This clonotype was obtained from a man younger than 45 in good health. This chain uses TRBV2 with TRBJ2-3, with D possibly being TRBD1 (5 bases). The CDR3 loop is CASSGRGTDTQYF. Here the CDR3 DNA reads TGTGCCAGCTCGGGCAGGGGCACAGATACGCAGTATTTT. Full variable domain (rest looked up from reference TRBV2 and TRBJ2-3): EPEVTQTPSHQVTQMGQEVILRCVPISNHLYFYWYRQILGQKVEFLVSFYNNEISEKSEIFDDQFSVERPDGSNFTLKIRSTKLEDSAMYFCASSGRGTDTQYFGPGTRLTVL.